This TCR beta chain was captured by sequencing in a study of response to subunit inactivated influenza vaccine. TCRdb ran MiXCR on the RT-PCR reads and lists one entry per CDR3 protein. The sample records around 750,000 distinct CDR3 sequences, 21% being singletons. This CDR3 is built from 14 residues. Trimming shortened V by 3 bases and J by 1 base, and 6 bases separated the two germline ends. CDR1 is LGHNA and CDR2 is YSLEER in the germline V gene. This TCR derives from a man over 45 who received an inactivated influenza vaccine. Sequencing was performed on PBMCs from blood, taken about 5 days after vaccination. This rearrangement joins TRBV4-3 to TRBJ2-2; D unclear. CDR3 in amino acids: CASSHHQNTGELFF. The CDR3 nucleotides read TGCGCCAGCAGCCACCATCAGAACACCGGGGAGCTGTTTTTT.